A single sample is the source of the 14 T cell receptor beta chains below, sequenced in a study of cytotoxic CD8 clonotypes in ibrutinib-treated CLL. The method was immunoSEQ multiplex PCR; TCRdb's version includes in-frame clones alone and lacks a portion of them. The table lists 7,900 or so clones, 79% of them singletons. The sample consisted of PBMCs, taken before ibrutinib treatment. The source of these receptors is a human donor with chronic lymphocytic leukemia.

The chain joins TRBV19 to TRBJ2-6, with 10 nucleotides matching TRBD1. Germline V gene data show CDR1 as LNHDA and CDR2 as SQIVND (reference sequence). Trimming removed 2 bases from V and 1 base from J; junction bases left unmatched: 8. The CDR3 runs 19 residues. CDR3 sequence reads: CASSISGQGLRSGANVLTF. For the CDR3, the DNA is TGTGCCAGTAGTATATCGGGACAGGGGTTGAGGTCTGGGGCCAACGTCCTGACTTTC.

V gene TRBV28 combines with J gene TRBJ2-7; 9 nucleotides line up with TRBD1. Germline-derived CDR1 and CDR2 are MDHEN and SYDVKM. The CDR3 consists of 16 residues. After removal of 6 bases from V and 3 bases from J, the junction contained 12 bases not matched to a gene. The DNA of the CDR3 is TGTGCCAGCAGCCCTTTTTTACAGGGGGCTCTCTACGAGCAGTACTTC. This gives the protein CASSPFLQGALYEQYF.

The V and J genes are TRBV7-9 and TRBJ1-1; D gene unclear. Germline V CDR1 and CDR2: SEHNR, FQNEAQ (reference sequence). The CDR3 is 12 residues long. The CDR3 DNA follows: TGTGCACATGCAGCGGGTGGCACTGAAGCTTTCTTT. The encoded protein is CAHAAGGTEAFF.

This clone occurred once. This rearrangement joins TRBV6-5 to TRBJ2-2; D may match TRBD1 or TRBD2 (5 bases each). The V gene's germline CDR1 is MNHEY and CDR2 SVGAGI. This CDR3 has 15 amino acids. V lost 7 bases to trimming and J lost 1 base, with 13 bases between them. The CDR3 DNA reads TGTGCCAGCACCATCGAGGGGCAGAACACCGGGGAGCTGTTTTTT. Protein product: CASTIEGQNTGELFF.

The rearrangement links TRBV5-4 to TRBJ1-1, with D unclear. V dropped 0 bases and J dropped 1 base, with 10 bases sitting between them. Germline CDR1 reads SGHNT; CDR2 reads YYREEE (reference sequence). The CDR3 is 15 residues long. The CDR3 region is CASSLEVAENTEAFF. The CDR3 nucleotides read TGTGCCAGCAGCTTGGAGGTGGCGGAGAACACTGAAGCTTTCTTT.

This rearrangement joins TRBV5-5 to TRBJ2-5; 8 bases fit TRBD1. After removal of 0 bases from V and 3 bases from J, the junction contained 1 base not matched to a gene. The CDR3 runs 14 residues. From germline, CDR1 is SGHKS and CDR2 YYEKEE (reference sequence). The DNA of the CDR3 is TGTGCCAGCAGCTTGGGGACAGGGAAAGAGACCCAGTACTTC. Translation: CASSLGTGKETQYF.

V gene TRBV4-3 combines with J gene TRBJ2-1; D may be TRBD1 or TRBD2 (5 bases each). The CDR3 runs 15 residues. CDR1 LGHNA and CDR2 YSLEER come from the germline V gene. The V end lost 0 bases, the J end lost 7 bases, and 13 bases lay between the germline ends. The CDR3 DNA reads TGCGCCAGCAGCCAAGAGGGACGGATTACTAATGAGCAGTTCTTC. Its translation: CASSQEGRITNEQFF.

The J gene is TRBJ2-3, the V gene TRBV7-3; TRBD1 matches at 9 bases. This CDR3 has 14 residues. Germline assignment: CDR1 SGHTA and CDR2 FQGTGA. V trimming: 5 bases; J trimming: 5 bases; junction bases outside the gene matches: 5. In DNA form, the CDR3 reads TGTGCCAGCAGCCGGGGACAGGGAAGAGATACGCAGTATTTT. Protein: CASSRGQGRDTQYF.

The CDR3 bases are TGTGCCAGCAGTGCTTACGGGGGCAATACGCAGTATTTT. This translates into CASSAYGGNTQYF. The chain is built from TRBV6-5 and TRBJ2-3, with D perhaps TRBD1 or TRBD2 (6 bases each). The CDR3 runs to 13 residues. Looked up from germline, CDR1 is MNHEY and CDR2 is SVGAGI. Trimming stripped 5 bases from V and 7 bases from J, with 13 bases between.

This clone was seen a few times. The chain uses TRBV5-6 and TRBJ2-5; D possibly corresponds to TRBD2 (6 bases). CDR1 and CDR2 (germline): SGHDT, YYEEEE. The length of the CDR3 is 14 residues. The germline V and J ends were trimmed by 0 bases and 6 bases, with 12 bases remaining between them. This CDR3 is CASSLAAGRKTQYF. The CDR3, as DNA: TGTGCCAGCAGCTTGGCGGCAGGGAGGAAGACCCAGTACTTC.

CDR3 nucleotides: TGTGCCAGAAGCTTGTGTAAGGCGGGAGGGCCTCTGAGCTCCTACAATGAGCAGTTCTTC. It codes for CARSLCKAGGPLSSYNEQFF. The rearrangement joins TRBV5-3 to TRBJ2-1, with 9 bases identical to TRBD2. TRBV5-3 is sorted into the ORF group, with uncertain function. This CDR3 contains 20 residues. V lost 1 base, J lost 0 bases, and 14 bases stayed unmatched.

The chain couples TRBV4-3 to TRBJ1-3; D is unresolved. The germline V gene encodes CDR1 LGHNA and CDR2 YSLEER. The CDR3 spans 15 residues. Deletions cut 4 bases from V and 3 bases from J, with 13 bases between. For the CDR3, the DNA is TGCGCCAGCAGCCCTTGGGTGGAATTTGGAAACACCATATATTTT. Its protein product is CASSPWVEFGNTIYF.

The gene calls are TRBV6-6 and TRBJ1-1, with D hard to call. V was clipped by 4 bases and J by 4 bases, with 16 bases between them. The germline V gene encodes CDR1 MNHNY and CDR2 SVGAGI (reference sequence). This CDR3 has 15 residues. This CDR3 reads CASSSRTVMPTEAFF. In DNA, the CDR3 is TGTGCCAGCAGTTCAAGGACCGTTATGCCCACTGAAGCTTTCTTT.

J is TRBJ2-3 and V is TRBV10-3, with 9 bases identical to TRBD1. V lost 8 bases, J lost 9 bases, and 15 bases stayed unmatched. The CDR3 is 15 residues long. Germline-derived CDR1 and CDR2 are ENHRY and SYGVKD. The DNA of the CDR3 is TGTGCCATCCAGGGGACCGGACAGGGGTTGGGGACGCAGTATTTT. Translation gives CAIQGTGQGLGTQYF.